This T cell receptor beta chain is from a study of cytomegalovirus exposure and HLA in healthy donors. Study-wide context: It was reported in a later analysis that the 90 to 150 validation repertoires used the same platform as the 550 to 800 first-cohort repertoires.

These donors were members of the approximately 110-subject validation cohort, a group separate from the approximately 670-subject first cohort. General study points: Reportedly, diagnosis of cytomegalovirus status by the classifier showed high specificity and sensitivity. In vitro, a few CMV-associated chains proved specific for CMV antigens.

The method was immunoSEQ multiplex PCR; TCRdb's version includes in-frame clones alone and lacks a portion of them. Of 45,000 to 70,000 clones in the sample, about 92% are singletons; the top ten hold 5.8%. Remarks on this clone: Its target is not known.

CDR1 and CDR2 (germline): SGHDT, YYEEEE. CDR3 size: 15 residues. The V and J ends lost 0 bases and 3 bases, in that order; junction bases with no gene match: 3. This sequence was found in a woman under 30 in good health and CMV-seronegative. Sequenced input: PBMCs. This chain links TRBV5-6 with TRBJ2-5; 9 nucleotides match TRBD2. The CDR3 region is CASSLEASGEETQYF. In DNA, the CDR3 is TGTGCCAGCAGCTTGGAGGCTAGCGGGGAAGAGACCCAGTACTTC.